The 26 T cell receptor beta chains given below trace back to one sample, sequenced in a study of long-term antiretroviral therapy in people with HIV. At survey level, the immunoSEQ assay was run in its v3.0 version. Measured with immunoSEQ multiplex PCR; TCRdb has only the in-frame clones, and not every one. The sample lists just over 35,000 clones, about 93% occurring once. This specimen was unsorted PBMCs, taken 4.1 years after starting antiretroviral therapy. These receptors were taken from a woman aged 45 to 65 with HIV.

This clone was recorded once. The chain joins TRBV9 to TRBJ2-2; possible D gene TRBD1, 6 bases. This CDR3 is 15 amino acids long. CDR1 and CDR2 from the germline V gene are SGDLS and YYNGEE. Trimming shortened V by 3 bases and J by 3 bases, and 12 bases separated the two germline ends. CDR3 DNA sequence: TGTGCCAGCAGCGACAGGGTTGGTGACACCGGGGAGCTGTTTTTT. As protein: CASSDRVGDTGELFF. The full variable domain, its missing parts supplied by reference TRBV9 and TRBJ2-2, is DSGVTQTPKHLITATGQRVTLRCSPRSGDLSVYWYQQSLDQGLQFLIQYYNGEERAKGNILERFSAQQFPDLHSELNLSSLELGDSALYFCASSDRVGDTGELFFGEGSRLTVL.

The chain has TRBV29-1 and TRBJ2-7, with D perhaps TRBD2 (5 bases). V was pared by 4 bases and J by 3 bases, with 13 bases between. The CDR3 consists of 13 residues. CDR1 is SQVTM, CDR2 ANQGSEA, per germline. This chain's CDR3 is CSVAFDRDYEQYF. The CDR3 bases are TGCAGCGTTGCTTTCGATCGGGACTACGAGCAGTACTTC.

This clone came up once. The rearrangement joins TRBV29-1 to TRBJ2-3; 14 bases line up with TRBD2. CDR1 is SQVTM, CDR2 ANQGSEA, per germline. The CDR3 runs to 17 residues. V lost 7 bases, J lost 5 bases, and 14 bases stayed unmatched. CDR3 loop: CSAAHSGLAGVGDTQYF. The DNA for the CDR3 is TGCAGCGCCGCCCATTCGGGACTAGCGGGGGTTGGAGATACGCAGTATTTT.

V usage is TRBV5-1 and J usage is TRBJ2-2; a possible D gene is TRBD2 (6 bases). From germline, CDR1 is SGHRS and CDR2 YFSETQ. The CDR3 consists of 15 residues. The V gene lost 4 bases and the J gene lost 4 bases, with 14 bases spanning the gap. The CDR3 DNA reads as TGCGCCAGCAGCCCGGGCCGGCGGGGCACCGGGGAGCTGTTTTTT. Protein product: CASSPGRRGTGELFF.

The chain recombines TRBV7-3 with TRBJ1-6; D is unclear. CDR1 is SGHTA and CDR2 is FQGTGA in the germline V gene. The CDR3 extends over 14 amino acids. The V end lost 3 bases, the J end lost 7 bases, and 10 bases lay between the germline ends. For the CDR3, the DNA is TGTGCCAGCAGCTTCGGAGCCCCCAATTCACCCCTCCACTTT. Protein sequence: CASSFGAPNSPLHF. Variable domain in full (rest from reference TRBV7-3 and TRBJ1-6): GAGVSQTPSNKVTEKGKYVELRCDPISGHTALYWYRQSLGQGPEFLIYFQGTGAADDSGLPNDRFFAVRPEGSVSTLKIQRTERGDSAVYLCASSFGAPNSPLHFGNGTRLTVT.

The chain uses TRBV7-6 and TRBJ1-3; 7 bases agree with TRBD1. CDR1 is SGHVS, CDR2 FNYEAQ, per germline. Losses at the gene ends were 5 bases for V and 0 bases for J; bases not matched to a gene: 4. The CDR3 has 15 residues. CDR3 amino acids: CASSLRDSSGNTIYF. CDR3 in DNA: TGTGCCAGCAGCCTCCGGGACAGCTCTGGAAACACCATATATTTT.

This clone was detected only once. The chain couples TRBV7-2 to TRBJ2-1; D could derive from TRBD1 or TRBD2 (7 bases each). The CDR3 has 12 residues. Germline V lookup: CDR1 SGHTA, CDR2 FQGNSA. V was pared by 5 bases and J by 12 bases, with 14 bases between. CDR3 DNA: TGTGCCAGCAGCCCTTCCAGGGGGGGGCAGTTCTTC. Its translation is CASSPSRGGQFF.

This chain joins TRBV5-4 and TRBJ1-3; D uncertain. The germline V gene encodes CDR1 SGHNT and CDR2 YYREEE (reference sequence). The CDR3 length is 16 residues. The V and J ends lost 0 bases and 0 bases respectively, with 10 bases between them. For the CDR3, the DNA is TGTGCCAGCAGCTTGGACGGCGGGATCTCTGGAAACACCATATATTTT. Its protein product is CASSLDGGISGNTIYF. The whole variable domain, filled in from reference TRBV5-4 and TRBJ1-3, reads ETGVTQSPTHLIKTRGQQVTLRCSSQSGHNTVSWYQQALGQGPQFIFQYYREEENGRGNFPPRFSGLQFPNYSSELNVNALELDDSALYLCASSLDGGISGNTIYFGEGSWLTVV.

This chain joins TRBV29-1 and TRBJ2-5; 12 bases line up with TRBD1. The DNA end lines up better with TRBJ2-7; the J call may be wrong. CDR3 size: 13 residues. The V gene's germline CDR1 is SQVTM and CDR2 ANQGSEA. The CDR3 is CSVGTGGSGEQYF. The CDR3 DNA reads as TGCAGCGTCGGGACAGGGGGCAGCGGCGAGCAGTACTTC.

J is TRBJ2-7 and V is TRBV30; D might be TRBD1 (6 bases). V was clipped by 0 bases and J by 12 bases, with 15 bases between them. The length of the CDR3 is 12 residues. The germline CDR1 and CDR2 sequences are GTSNPN and SVGIG (reference sequence). The CDR3 region is CAWSVGQTLGYF. The CDR3, as DNA: TGTGCCTGGAGTGTAGGACAGACCCTAGGGTACTTC.

The chain carries TRBV2 and TRBJ2-3; a weak D match, TRBD2 (5 bases). Germline V gene data show CDR1 as SNHLY and CDR2 as FYNNEI. CDR3 length equals 16 residues. V lost 5 bases, J lost 6 bases, and 21 bases lay in between. CDR3 coding DNA: TGTGCCAGCAGTTCTAGCTGGACTTCTACCTTTGATACGCAGTATTTT. It is translated as CASSSSWTSTFDTQYF.

This chain links TRBV19 with TRBJ2-3, with unresolved D. The length of the CDR3 is 15 residues. Trimming removed 5 bases at V and 0 bases at J, with 12 bases between. Looked up from germline, CDR1 is LNHDA and CDR2 is SQIVND (reference sequence). CDR3 in amino acids: CASSPDVSSTDTQYF. As DNA, the CDR3 is TGTGCCAGTAGTCCGGACGTTTCTAGCACAGATACGCAGTATTTT.

V and J are TRBV7-2 and TRBJ2-6, with D unresolved. CDR1 is SGHTA and CDR2 is FQGNSA in the germline V gene. V lost 1 base to trimming and J lost 0 bases, with 13 bases between them. The CDR3 runs 18 residues. The CDR3 reads CASSLEGKRFSGANVLTF. CDR3 nucleotide sequence: TGTGCCAGCAGCTTAGAGGGAAAGAGGTTCTCTGGGGCCAACGTCCTGACTTTC.

V and J are TRBV6-5 and TRBJ1-2; D call uncertain. The CDR3 totals 14 residues. V was shortened by 7 bases and J by 0 bases, with 12 bases between the two germline ends. Germline CDR1 MNHEY, CDR2 SVGAGI. DNA for the CDR3: TGTGCCAGCACCAACAGACAAGCTAACTATGGCTACACCTTC. Protein product: CASTNRQANYGYTF.

The chain links TRBV6-6 to TRBJ2-5, with 9 nucleotides matching TRBD1. The CDR3 is 14 amino acids. Germline trimming cut 7 bases from V and 4 bases from J; bases unmatched to any gene: 7. Germline V lookup: CDR1 MNHNY, CDR2 SVGAGI (reference sequence). The CDR3 here is CASKGTGWVETQYF. CDR3 nucleotides: TGTGCCAGCAAGGGGACAGGGTGGGTAGAGACCCAGTACTTC.

V is TRBV14 and J is TRBJ2-1; D tentatively reads TRBD1 or TRBD2 (5 bases each). Germline CDR1 and CDR2: SGHDN and FVKESK. The CDR3 is 15 residues long. V lost 3 bases and J 7 bases, leaving 16 bases between the germline ends. The CDR3 reads CASSHRGLKGNEQFF. Written as DNA, the CDR3 is TGTGCCAGCAGCCACCGCGGGCTTAAGGGGAATGAGCAGTTCTTC.

V is TRBV7-9 and J is TRBJ2-1; the D is unclear. This CDR3 contains 15 residues. Trimming left V 5 bases short and J 6 bases short, with 17 bases between. Germline values: CDR1 SEHNR, CDR2 FQNEAQ (reference sequence). In DNA, the CDR3 is TGTGCCAGCAGCCCCATGGTGGCGACTTTCAATGAGCAGTTCTTC. The encoded protein is CASSPMVATFNEQFF.

V and J are TRBV11-2 and TRBJ2-3, with 7 bases lining up with TRBD1. The CDR3 covers 13 residues. Germline CDR1 and CDR2: SGHAT and FQNNGV. V gave up 7 bases and J gave up 7 bases; unmatched junction bases: 8. The CDR3, as DNA: TGTGCCAGCAACCTAAGGACAGGATATACGCAGTATTTT. It codes for CASNLRTGYTQYF. The full variable domain, completed using reference TRBV11-2 and TRBJ2-3, is EAGVAQSPRYKIIEKRQSVAFWCNPISGHATLYWYQQILGQGPKLLIQFQNNGVVDDSQLPKDRFSAERLKGVDSTLKIQPAKLEDSAVYLCASNLRTGYTQYFGPGTRLTVL.

V is TRBV7-3 and J is TRBJ2-5, with 9 bases lining up with TRBD2. V was pared by 5 bases and J by 4 bases, with 8 bases of the junction left unmatched. The length of the CDR3 is 15 residues. Germline V gene sequence: CDR1 SGHTA, CDR2 FQGTGA. In nucleotides, the CDR3 is TGTGCCAGCAGCCCCCGGCTAGCGGGGCTAGAGACCCAGTACTTC. Its protein is CASSPRLAGLETQYF.

The rearrangement links TRBV6-6 to TRBJ1-5; 8 positions match TRBD1. The ends lost 8 bases at V and 2 bases at J; junction bases unmatched: 8. The germline V gene encodes CDR1 MNHNY and CDR2 SVGAGI (reference sequence). The CDR3 spans 15 residues. CDR3 in amino acids: CASDFGQGGNQPQHF. CDR3 coding DNA: TGTGCCAGCGATTTTGGACAGGGCGGCAATCAGCCCCAGCATTTT.

The rearrangement links TRBV18 to TRBJ1-6, with 7 bases aligning to TRBD1. The CDR3 has 14 residues. Germline V gene lookup returns CDR1 KGHSH and CDR2 LQKENI. V lost 6 bases, J lost 6 bases, and 5 bases stayed unmatched. The CDR3 DNA reads TGTGCCAGCTCTCAAGACAGGGCTAATTCACCCCTCCACTTT. It translates to CASSQDRANSPLHF.

This chain uses TRBV30 with TRBJ1-4, with D perhaps matching TRBD1 (5 bases). From germline, CDR1 is GTSNPN and CDR2 SVGIG (reference sequence). This CDR3 contains 15 residues. Trimming pared 3 bases from V and 2 bases from J, leaving 13 bases between. In nucleotides, the CDR3 is TGTGCCTGGAGAAAAGGGGATAGTACTAATGAAAAACTGTTTTTT. Its translation: CAWRKGDSTNEKLFF.

This clone was detected only once. The chain has TRBV11-1 and TRBJ2-3, with 10 bases matching TRBD2. From germline, CDR1 is SGHAT and CDR2 FQDESV (reference sequence). The V segment lost 5 bases and the J segment 2 bases; nucleotides outside the gene matches: 7. This CDR3 has 16 residues. This CDR3 is CASSPRTSGLTDTQYF. As DNA, the CDR3 is TGTGCCAGCAGCCCGCGGACTAGCGGCCTCACAGATACGCAGTATTTT.

The chain has TRBV30 and TRBJ2-7, with D perhaps TRBD1 or TRBD2 (6 bases each). The V and J ends lost 0 bases and 3 bases respectively, with 12 bases between them. Germline CDR1 GTSNPN, CDR2 SVGIG (reference sequence). The CDR3 loop spans 14 amino acids. CDR3 loop: CAWSVGGTGYEQYF. CDR3 nucleotide sequence: TGTGCCTGGAGTGTAGGGGGGACCGGCTACGAGCAGTACTTC.

This clone was detected once. The CDR3 protein is CASSFYDGTGELFF. DNA for the CDR3: TGTGCCAGCAGCTTTTATGACGGCACCGGGGAGCTGTTTTTT. This chain links TRBV5-5 with TRBJ2-2; the D is unclear. Germline values: CDR1 SGHKS, CDR2 YYEKEE (reference sequence). The CDR3 runs 14 residues. Trimming stripped 2 bases from V and 4 bases from J, with 9 bases between. Full variable domain (rest looked up from reference TRBV5-5 and TRBJ2-2): DAGVTQSPTHLIKTRGQQVTLRCSPISGHKSVSWYQQVLGQGPQFIFQYYEKEERGRGNFPDRFSARQFPNYSSELNVNALLLGDSALYLCASSFYDGTGELFFGEGSRLTVL.

The chain employs TRBV7-3 and TRBJ2-7; 8 positions match TRBD2. The junction had 10 bases not matched to a gene; V was cut back by 4 bases and J by 2 bases. The germline V gene has CDR1 SGHTA and CDR2 FQGTGA. This CDR3 region has 16 residues. The CDR3 here is CASSYGLAEGTYEQYF. DNA of the CDR3: TGTGCCAGCAGCTACGGACTAGCAGAGGGGACCTACGAGCAGTACTTC.